This record looks at one T cell receptor (beta chain) sequence and its context. Antigen unknown. The entry originates in a study of T cell responses to AZD1222 COVID-19 vaccine. Overall study results and limits: Seropositive status at baseline applied to only a handful of AZD1222 recipients. Sampled repertoires all dated from after the peak T cell response.

The CDR3 is 18 amino acids. V was pared by 3 bases and J by 1 base, with 17 bases between. Germline V gene data show CDR1 as SGHRS and CDR2 as YFSETQ. The repertoire was sequenced with immunoSEQ multiplex PCR; TCRdb's copy has only in-frame clones and lacks some. The sample lists about 120,000 clones; about 90% were seen once. This clonotype was obtained from an adult who received the AZD1222 COVID-19 vaccine. Material: peripheral blood, obtained 28 days after the second AZD1222 dose. The J gene is TRBJ2-6, the V gene TRBV5-1, with D possibly matching TRBD2 (6 bases). This CDR3 reads CASSSLGGGGSGANVLTF. In DNA form, the CDR3 reads TGCGCCAGCAGCTCACTAGGAGGTGGGGGGTCTGGGGCCAACGTCCTGACTTTC.